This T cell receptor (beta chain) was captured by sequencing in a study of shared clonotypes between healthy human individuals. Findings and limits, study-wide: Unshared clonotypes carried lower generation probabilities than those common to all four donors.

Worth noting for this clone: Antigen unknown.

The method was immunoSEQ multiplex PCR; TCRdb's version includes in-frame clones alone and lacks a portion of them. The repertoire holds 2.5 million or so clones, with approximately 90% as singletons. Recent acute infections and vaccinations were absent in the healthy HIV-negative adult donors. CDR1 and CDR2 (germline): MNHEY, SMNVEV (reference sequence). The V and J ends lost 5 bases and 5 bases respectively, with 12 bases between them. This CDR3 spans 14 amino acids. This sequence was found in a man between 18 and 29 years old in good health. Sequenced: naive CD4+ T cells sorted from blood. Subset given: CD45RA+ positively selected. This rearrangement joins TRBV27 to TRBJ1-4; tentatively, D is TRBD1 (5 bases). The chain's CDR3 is CASSPGRTNEKLFF. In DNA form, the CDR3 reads TGTGCCAGCAGTCCCGGACGGACAAATGAAAAACTGTTTTTT.